Below are 14 T cell receptor beta chains sequenced from a single sample in a study of Ad26.COV2.S vaccination and SARS-CoV-2 variants. Treatment indicated: 19 received Ad26.COV2.S at low or high dose, single or two shots; roughly five received placebo; per-sample allocation not given. The samples date from day 63 after the first vaccine or placebo injection. The protocol was immunoSEQ multiplex PCR, while the TCRdb copy is restricted to in-frame clones and leaves out a portion. This sample has about 440,000 clones; around 91% occur once, and the top ten carry roughly 3.9%. The sample was peripheral blood, taken in a trial of Ad26.COV2.S vaccine versus placebo. Source of these receptors: a person between 18 and 65 years old who received the Ad26.COV2.S COVID-19 vaccine or a placebo.

The chain joins TRBV27 to TRBJ2-7, with 9 bases fitting TRBD2. CDR1 and CDR2 from the germline V gene are MNHEY and SMNVEV (reference sequence). The CDR3 is 14 amino acids. Trimming removed 6 bases from V and 4 bases from J; junction bases left unmatched: 7. The CDR3 region is CASRPGTSSYEQYF. The CDR3 DNA follows: TGTGCCAGCAGACCCGGGACTAGCAGTTACGAGCAGTACTTC.

The chain combines TRBV28 with TRBJ2-1, with 11 bases identical to TRBD2. Germline values: CDR1 MDHEN, CDR2 SYDVKM. The CDR3 sequence is 14 residues long. Trimming removed 6 bases from V and 4 bases from J; junction bases left unmatched: 2. The CDR3: CASRTSGTYNEQFF. CDR3 nucleotide sequence: TGTGCCAGCAGGACTAGCGGGACTTACAATGAGCAGTTCTTC.

The rearrangement joins TRBV10-3 to TRBJ2-1; D gene uncertain. Deletions cut 0 bases from V and 0 bases from J, with 6 bases between. This CDR3 comprises 15 residues. In germline, CDR1 is ENHRY, CDR2 SYGVKD. CDR3 DNA: TGTGCCATCAGTGAGTCTGACTCCTCCTACAATGAGCAGTTCTTC. It yields the protein CAISESDSSYNEQFF.

This sequence joins TRBV15 and TRBJ2-1; 7 nucleotides match TRBD2. This CDR3 contains 18 residues. The trim removed 0 bases at V and 0 bases at J, leaving 8 bases unmatched. The germline V gene has CDR1 LNHNV and CDR2 YYDKDF (reference sequence). CDR3 loop: CATSRDRSGKASYNEQFF. The CDR3 DNA is TGTGCCACCAGCAGAGATAGGAGCGGGAAAGCCTCCTACAATGAGCAGTTCTTC.

The chain employs TRBV6-5 and TRBJ2-7, with 8 bases matching TRBD1. Germline lookup yields CDR1 MNHEY and CDR2 SVGAGI. The CDR3 covers 14 residues. J lost 2 bases, V lost 6 bases, and 6 bases had no gene match. The CDR3 sequence: CASRAGTGPYEQYF. In DNA form, the CDR3 reads TGTGCCAGCAGGGCCGGGACAGGACCCTACGAGCAGTACTTC.

The chain is built from TRBV4-2 and TRBJ2-3, with D unresolved. The CDR3 extends over 18 amino acids. Trimming stripped 0 bases from V and 0 bases from J, with 16 bases between. Per the germline V gene, CDR1 is LGHNA and CDR2 is YNFKEQ. CDR3 amino acids: CASSQDFRAVISTDTQYF. DNA of the CDR3: TGTGCCAGCAGCCAAGATTTTAGGGCGGTTATTAGCACAGATACGCAGTATTTT.

This chain connects TRBV9 to TRBJ2-1, with D possibly called TRBD1 or TRBD2 (5 bases each). The CDR3 loop spans 14 amino acids. Deletions cut 3 bases from V and 15 bases from J, with 22 bases between. Germline CDR1 is SGDLS and CDR2 is YYNGEE. The CDR3 sequence is CASSGPRDPLARFF. The CDR3, as DNA: TGTGCCAGCAGCGGACCCCGGGACCCGTTGGCTAGGTTCTTC.

Notes on this clone: Given a much more abundant clone one base away, this may be a read error. This sample also contains other DNA sequences that code for the same CDR3. The rearrangement uses TRBV7-2 and TRBJ2-7; maybe TRBD2 (6 bases). The CDR3 has 13 amino acids. Trimming pared 0 bases from V and 3 bases from J, leaving 6 bases between. CDR1 and CDR2 (germline): SGHTA, FQGNSA. The CDR3 DNA reads as TGTGCCAGCAGCTTAGCGGGAGGCTACGAGCAGTACTTC. This gives the protein CASSLAGGYEQYF.

The rearrangement joins TRBV27 to TRBJ2-7, with 8 bases identical to TRBD1. Germline V CDR1 and CDR2: MNHEY, SMNVEV (reference sequence). V gave up 3 bases and J gave up 5 bases; unmatched junction bases: 12. This CDR3 comprises 16 residues. CDR3 in DNA: TGTGCCAGCAGTTTGCGGCCAGGGGGCCCCGTCCACGAGCAGTACTTC. Its protein product is CASSLRPGGPVHEQYF.

Only a few counts were recorded for this clone. The chain combines TRBV19 with TRBJ1-2; a possible D gene is TRBD1 (5 bases). CDR1 and CDR2 (germline): LNHDA, SQIVND (reference sequence). V dropped 7 bases and J dropped 5 bases, with 17 bases sitting between them. The CDR3 length is 14 residues. CDR3: CASNLVGAQYGYTF. CDR3 bases: TGTGCCAGTAATTTGGTTGGGGCCCAATATGGCTACACCTTC.

The chain recombines TRBV4-2 with TRBJ2-7; D might be TRBD1 or TRBD2, each matching 5 bases. The germline CDR1 and CDR2 sequences are LGHNA and YNFKEQ. The CDR3 spans 16 residues. The ends were cut back, 0 bases at V and 0 bases at J, with 12 bases in the middle. CDR3 amino acids: CASSQDTGRSSYEQYF. CDR3 DNA: TGTGCCAGCAGCCAAGATACGGGACGGTCCTCCTACGAGCAGTACTTC.

The V gene is TRBV7-3, the J gene TRBJ2-1, with D possibly matching TRBD2 (6 bases). Trimming stripped 1 base from V and 0 bases from J, with 10 bases between. CDR1 and CDR2 from the germline V gene are SGHTA and FQGTGA. The CDR3 contains 16 residues. The CDR3 DNA reads as TGTGCCAGCAGCTTAAGGGCTAGCGCCTCCTACAATGAGCAGTTCTTC. This sequence encodes CASSLRASASYNEQFF.

The CDR3 is CASSHSGTGLYEQYF. CDR3 bases: TGCGCCAGCAGCCACAGTGGGACAGGGCTCTACGAGCAGTACTTC. This rearrangement joins TRBV4-3 to TRBJ2-7; TRBD1 aligns across 9 bases. This CDR3 has 15 residues. Trimming at V came to 3 bases and at J to 3 bases, leaving 6 bases not matched to a gene. Germline-derived CDR1 and CDR2 are LGHNA and YSLEER.

The chain links TRBV7-9 to TRBJ2-7; weak D call: TRBD1 (5 bases). The CDR3 runs 11 residues. Trimming took off 5 bases at V and 5 bases at J, with 7 bases between the two ends. Germline-derived CDR1 and CDR2 are SEHNR and FQNEAQ (reference sequence). CDR3 DNA sequence: TGTGCCAGCAGCGTCAGGGACGAGCAGTACTTC. Translated, it gives CASSVRDEQYF.